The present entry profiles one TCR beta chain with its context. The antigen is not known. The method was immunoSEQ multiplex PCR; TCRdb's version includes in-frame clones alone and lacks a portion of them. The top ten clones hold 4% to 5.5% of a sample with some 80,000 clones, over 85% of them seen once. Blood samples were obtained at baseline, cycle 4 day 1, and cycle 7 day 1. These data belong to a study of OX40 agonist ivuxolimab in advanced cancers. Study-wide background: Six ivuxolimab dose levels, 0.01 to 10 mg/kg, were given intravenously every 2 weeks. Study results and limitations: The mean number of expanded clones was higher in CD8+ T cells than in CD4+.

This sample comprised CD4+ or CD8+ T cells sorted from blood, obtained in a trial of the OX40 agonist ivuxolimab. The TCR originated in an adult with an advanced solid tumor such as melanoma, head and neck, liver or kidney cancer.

The CDR3 DNA sequence: TGTGCCAGCAGGACCTTAGGGAACACTGAAGCTTTCTTT. Its protein is CASRTLGNTEAFF. V gene TRBV6-5 combines with J gene TRBJ1-1; D gene ambiguous. Trimming took off 6 bases at V and 1 base at J, with 9 bases between the two ends. Looked up from germline, CDR1 is MNHEY and CDR2 is SVGAGI. This CDR3 contains 13 residues.